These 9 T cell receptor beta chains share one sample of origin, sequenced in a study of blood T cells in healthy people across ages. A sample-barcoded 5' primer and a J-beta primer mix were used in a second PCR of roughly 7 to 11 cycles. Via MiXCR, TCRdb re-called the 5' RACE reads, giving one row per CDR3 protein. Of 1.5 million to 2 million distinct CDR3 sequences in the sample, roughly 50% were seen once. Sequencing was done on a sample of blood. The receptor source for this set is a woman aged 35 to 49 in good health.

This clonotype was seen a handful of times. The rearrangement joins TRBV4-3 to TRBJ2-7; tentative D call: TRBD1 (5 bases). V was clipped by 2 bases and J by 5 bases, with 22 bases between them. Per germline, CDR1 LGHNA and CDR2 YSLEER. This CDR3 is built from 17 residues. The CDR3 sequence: CASSQKANNQRGHEQYF. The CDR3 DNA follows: TGCGCCAGCAGCCAAAAAGCTAACAATCAAAGGGGTCACGAGCAGTACTTC.

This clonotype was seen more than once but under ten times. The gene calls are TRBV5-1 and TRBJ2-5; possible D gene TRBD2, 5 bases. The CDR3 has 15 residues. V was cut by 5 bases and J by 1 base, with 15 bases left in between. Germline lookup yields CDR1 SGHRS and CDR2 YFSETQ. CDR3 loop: CASRPSTRGQETQYF. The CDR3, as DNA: TGCGCCAGCAGACCAAGTACCCGGGGCCAAGAGACCCAGTACTTC.

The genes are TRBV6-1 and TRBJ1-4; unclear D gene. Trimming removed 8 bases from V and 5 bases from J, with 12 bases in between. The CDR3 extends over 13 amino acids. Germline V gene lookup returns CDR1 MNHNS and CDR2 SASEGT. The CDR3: CASHGQDNEKLFF. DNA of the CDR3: TGTGCCAGCCACGGGCAGGACAATGAAAAACTGTTTTTT.

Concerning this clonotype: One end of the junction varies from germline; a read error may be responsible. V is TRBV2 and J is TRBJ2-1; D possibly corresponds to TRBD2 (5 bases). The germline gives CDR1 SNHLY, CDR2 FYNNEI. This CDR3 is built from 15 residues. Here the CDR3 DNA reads TGTGCCAGCAGTGAATTCAACGGCGGGTACAAGGAGCAGTTCTTC. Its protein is CASSEFNGGYKEQFF.

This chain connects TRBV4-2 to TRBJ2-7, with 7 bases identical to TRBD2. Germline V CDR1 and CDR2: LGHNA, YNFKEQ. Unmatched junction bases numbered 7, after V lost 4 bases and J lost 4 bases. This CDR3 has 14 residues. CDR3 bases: TGTGCCAGCAGCCGAGAGACTAGCAGGTACGAGCAGTACTTC. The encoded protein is CASSRETSRYEQYF.

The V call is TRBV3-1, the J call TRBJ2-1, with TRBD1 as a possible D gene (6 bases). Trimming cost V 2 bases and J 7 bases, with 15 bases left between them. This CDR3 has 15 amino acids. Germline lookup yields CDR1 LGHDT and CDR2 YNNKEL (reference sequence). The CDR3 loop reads CASSQLSRGGNEQFF. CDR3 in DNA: TGTGCCAGCAGCCAACTATCCAGGGGCGGGAATGAGCAGTTCTTC.

The CDR3 DNA reads as TGCGCCAGCAGTGAGAACCTGTACAATGAGCAGTTCTTC. Amino acids: CASSENLYNEQFF. The rearrangement uses TRBV10-1 and TRBJ2-1; D not resolved. Germline V gives CDR1 WNHNN, CDR2 SYGVQD (reference sequence). CDR3 length: 13 amino acids. V was clipped by 2 bases and J by 4 bases, with 6 bases between them.

CDR3: CASSLRKGARNTDTQYF. The CDR3 DNA reads as TGTGCCAGCAGCTTAAGGAAAGGGGCTAGAAACACAGATACGCAGTATTTT. J is TRBJ2-3 and V is TRBV7-2; D possibly corresponds to TRBD1 (5 bases). CDR1 is SGHTA and CDR2 is FQGNSA in the germline V gene. V was pared by 2 bases and J by 2 bases, with 17 bases between. CDR3 length: 17 amino acids. Full variable domain (remainder filled in from reference TRBV7-2 and TRBJ2-3): GAGVSQSPSNKVTEKGKDVELRCDPISGHTALYWYRQSLGQGLEFLIYFQGNSAPDKSGLPSDRFSAERTGGSVSTLTIQRTQQEDSAVYLCASSLRKGARNTDTQYFGPGTRLTVL.

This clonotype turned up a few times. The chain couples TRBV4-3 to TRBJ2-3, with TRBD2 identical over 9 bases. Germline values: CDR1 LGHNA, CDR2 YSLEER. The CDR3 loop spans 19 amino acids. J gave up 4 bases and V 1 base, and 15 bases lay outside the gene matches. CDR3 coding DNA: TGCGCCAGCAGCCAAGCGGCCTTCCCGCGGGGGGGCCAGTCAGATACGCAGTATTTT. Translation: CASSQAAFPRGGQSDTQYF.